The source of this TCR beta chain is a study of GPR56 and killer-like receptors on CD4 memory cells (dated by TCRdb to between 2019 and 2020). Some background on the complete study: The study proposed that the stepwise gain of KLRB1, KLRG1, GPR56 and finally KLRF1 marks human CD4+ memory T-cell differentiation and cytokine production potential. The study described its healthy blood donors as age-matched to the liver disease patients, who had a median age of about 64 years. What the study reported, not specific to this receptor: Diversity and similarity analyses were restricted to the 100 most expanded clones per population rather than full repertoires. TCR repertoires overlapped especially between the late populations 4 and 5, and partly population 3. Clones dominating late populations 4 and 5 were also found in early populations 1 and 2, and this finding was taken by the authors as evidence for linear differentiation. Low clonal frequency was observed in the marker-negative population, and a progressive increase in clonal frequency, with a corresponding decrease in TCRbeta diversity, was observed along the proposed pathway.

Before TCRbeta sequencing, fluorescence-activated cell sorting was used to enrich five KLR/GPR56-defined CD4+ populations. TCRbeta repertoires of five CD4+ T-cell subsets defined by KLRB1, KLRG1, GPR56 and KLRF1 expression were sequenced to test a linear memory differentiation pathway. TCR-sequenced cells came from peripheral blood of healthy control individuals, reported as five donors in the TCRbeta analysis figure. Heparinized peripheral blood was collected, and every sample was processed within one hour of retrieval. Blood was diluted 1:2 in PBS, and peripheral blood mononuclear cells were then isolated from the diluted blood at room temperature by Biocoll density gradient centrifugation. Before flow sorting, CD4+ T cells were magnetically enriched from freshly isolated PBMCs using anti-CD4 MicroBeads. A BD FACSAria II was used to sort CD4+ T cells, enriched from the PBMCs of healthy donors, according to marker expression. Surface staining used anti-KLRB1 clone 191B8, anti-KLRF1 clone 4A4.D10 and anti-KLRG1 clone REA261 antibodies from Miltenyi Biotec.

Sequenced using an Illumina HiSeq 2500. For construction of sequencing libraries, the recombined TCRbeta locus was amplified according to a previously published PCR protocol. The authors' pipeline ran thus. Any read whose average quality score fell below 30 was discarded, and IMSEQ was used to process the reads that remained. Each clonotype was defined by Vbeta gene, Jbeta gene and CDR3 amino acid sequence. Repertoire overlap between populations was quantified with the Morisita-Horn index computed on the top 100 expanded clones. Renyi diversity profiles calculated on the top 100 expanded clones were used to evaluate clonal diversity. After TCRdb reprocessed the reads, each CDR3 protein sequence was kept as one row, without DNA. TCRdb's processing, not the authors' own work, is the source of the V and J calls. The sample has around 2,000 distinct CDR3 sequences on record. The biggest ten clones account for approximately 5.2% of the sample.

Points on this clonotype: Its antigen is still unknown.

The CDR3 measures 12 amino acids from cysteine to phenylalanine. Only the protein is available. Reading the germline V gene (reference sequence) gives CDR1 DFQATT and CDR2 SNEGSKA. The receptor comes from a human donor in good health. The sequence links TRBV20-1 to TRBJ1-1. Material for sequencing was memory CD4+ T cells from blood. The CDR3 region reads CSVSVRNTEAFF.